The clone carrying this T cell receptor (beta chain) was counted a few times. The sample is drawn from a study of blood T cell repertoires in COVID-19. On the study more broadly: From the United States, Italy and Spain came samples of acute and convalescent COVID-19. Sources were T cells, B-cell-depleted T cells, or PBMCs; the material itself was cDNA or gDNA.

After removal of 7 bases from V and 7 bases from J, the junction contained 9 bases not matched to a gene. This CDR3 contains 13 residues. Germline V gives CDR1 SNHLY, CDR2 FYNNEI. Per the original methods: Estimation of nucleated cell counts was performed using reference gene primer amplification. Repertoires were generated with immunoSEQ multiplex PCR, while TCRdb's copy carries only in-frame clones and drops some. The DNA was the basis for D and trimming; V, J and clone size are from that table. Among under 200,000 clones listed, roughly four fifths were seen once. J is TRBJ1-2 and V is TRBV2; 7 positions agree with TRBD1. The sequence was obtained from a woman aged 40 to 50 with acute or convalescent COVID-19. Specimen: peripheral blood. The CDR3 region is CASTAQQGSGYTF. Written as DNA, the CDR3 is TGTGCCAGCACCGCCCAACAGGGGTCTGGCTACACCTTC.